The next 17 T cell receptor beta chains were all read from a single sample in a study of CXCR3-negative and CXCR3-positive naive CD8 T cells (dated by TCRdb to 2018 to 2020). The listed sequencing device is NextSeq 550. The Human TCR Profiling Kit (MiLaboratory) was used to prepare UMI-labeled 5' RACE TRB cDNA libraries. TCRdb reprocessed the reads, and each CDR3 protein sequence is entered once, without DNA. This sample's table carries 45,000 to 60,000 distinct CDR3 sequences. The leading ten clones occupy around 20% of the sample. Sequenced sample: memory CD8+ T cells from blood. The cell subset or site tag for this specimen amounts to: conventional CD8+ memory T cells (TMEM), sorted as controls. All receptors come from a human donor in good health. Some clones in this sample may be carry-over from other donors' samples.

This CDR3 is CASSSPRRATSGGGLDTGELFF. The chain links TRBV7-8 to TRBJ2-2; the D call of TRBD2 rests on TCRdb alone, since no DNA is present to check it. This CDR3 has 22 residues. Germline CDR1 reads SGHVS; CDR2 reads FQNEAQ.

The V call is TRBV7-7, the J call TRBJ2-5; checking the TCRdb D call of TRBD1 is not possible without DNA. This CDR3 has 13 residues. Germline CDR1 reads SSHAT; CDR2 reads FNYEAQ (reference sequence). The CDR3 reads CASRGTGTETQYF.

The CDR3 is CASSLWSQETQYF. The V and J genes are TRBV7-9 and TRBJ2-5. Germline V gives CDR1 SEHNR, CDR2 FQNEAQ (reference sequence). This CDR3 is 13 amino acids long.

The V and J genes are TRBV7-8 and TRBJ2-2; TCRdb proposes TRBD2, but this gene call is untestable without DNA. The CDR3 has 17 amino acids. Looked up from germline, CDR1 is SGHVS and CDR2 is FQNEAQ. CDR3 residues: CASTPPRGLAGAGELFF.

This chain uses TRBV29-1 with TRBJ1-1; TCRdb's D call of TRBD1 is untestable without DNA. The CDR3 consists of 12 residues. From germline, CDR1 is SQVTM and CDR2 ANQGSEA. CDR3 residues: CSALDRGFEAFF.

V and J are TRBV7-2 and TRBJ2-2; absent DNA, TCRdb's TRBD2 call cannot be checked. The CDR3 sequence is 15 residues long. Germline CDR1 SGHTA, CDR2 FQGNSA. The CDR3 spells CASSPTGDLAGELFF.

CDR3 amino acids: CASSPGGYGNQPQHF. V and J are TRBV4-3 and TRBJ1-5; absent DNA, TCRdb's TRBD1 call cannot be checked. CDR3 size: 15 residues. Germline lookup yields CDR1 LGHNA and CDR2 YSLEER.

CDR3 region: CAISYEGARGNEQFF. The chain links TRBV10-3 to TRBJ2-1; TCRdb selects TRBD1, and the lack of DNA leaves this call unchecked. This CDR3 region has 15 residues. Germline CDR1 and CDR2: ENHRY and SYGVKD.

This chain connects TRBV7-3 to TRBJ2-2. There are 15 residues in the CDR3. The V gene's germline CDR1 is SGHTA and CDR2 FQGTGA. CDR3 protein: CASSLYLANTGELFF.

This chain joins TRBV20-1 and TRBJ2-1; TCRdb proposes TRBD1, but this gene call is untestable without DNA. Looked up from germline, CDR1 is DFQATT and CDR2 is SNEGSKA (reference sequence). The CDR3 has 15 residues. The CDR3 loop reads CSAHVGQGLPNEQFF.

This chain connects TRBV29-1 to TRBJ2-2. The CDR3 runs to 12 residues. CDR1 is SQVTM and CDR2 is ANQGSEA in the germline V gene. CDR3 amino acids: CSGVGVTGELFF.

V is TRBV3-1 and J is TRBJ2-5; TCRdb indicates TRBD2, and absent DNA this call remains unverified. The CDR3 consists of 15 residues. Per the germline V gene, CDR1 is LGHDT and CDR2 is YNNKEL (reference sequence). The CDR3 reads CASSPGTSGEETQYF.

The chain recombines TRBV3-1 with TRBJ2-1; TCRdb designates TRBD1, a call that cannot be tested without DNA. CDR1 and CDR2 from the germline V gene are LGHDT and YNNKEL (reference sequence). This CDR3 spans 16 amino acids. The CDR3 loop is CASSQDPRGIRNEQFF.

The chain has TRBV29-1 and TRBJ2-3; without DNA, the TCRdb call of TRBD2 cannot be checked. The CDR3 runs 16 residues. Germline V gene sequence: CDR1 SQVTM, CDR2 ANQGSEA. The CDR3 here is CSVEGLAVTSTDTQYF.

The chain combines TRBV6-2 or TRBV6-3 with TRBJ2-2; the TCRdb D gene call, TRBD2, has no DNA to confirm it. Germline loops: CDR1 MNHEY, CDR2 SVGEGT. The CDR3 loop spans 13 amino acids. The CDR3: CASSLASAGELFF.

The chain recombines TRBV12-3 or TRBV12-4 with TRBJ2-7. The CDR3 sequence is 13 residues long. The chain's CDR3 is CASSLEVSYEQYF.

The chain has TRBV28 and TRBJ2-1; TCRdb's D gene call, TRBD2, goes unchecked for lack of DNA. Germline-derived CDR1 and CDR2 are MDHEN and SYDVKM. The CDR3 runs to 14 residues. CDR3 loop: CASSFLGDSSEQFF.